This T cell receptor (beta chain) emerged from a study of CXCR3-negative and CXCR3-positive naive CD8 T cells (dated by TCRdb to 2018 to 2020). In terms of the full investigation: About 150 million TRB reads were obtained in total, roughly 1.5 +/- 0.3 million reads per library. For the TRBV-TRBJ cluster analysis, the naive subsets came from 5 donors, while the memory cells came from 3 donors. Diversity and physicochemical repertoire analyses were performed on around twelve donors pooled from two independent experiments. The full study reports these points: Because surface CD5, which is linked to self-reactivity in mice, was comparable between the naive subsets, TCR interaction strength was also inferred from the physicochemical properties of TRB CDR3s. Within the same donor, TRBV-TRBJ usage looked similar between naive CXCR3-negative and CXCR3-positive cells, but memory cells had distinct patterns. TRB CDR3s from CXCR3-positive naive cells showed higher hydrophobicity (lower Kidera factor 4), lower energy, and higher strength and volume indices than CXCR3-negative naive cells. Comparably high repertoire diversity was found in both naive subsets, whereas much lower repertoire diversity was found in memory CD8+ T cells. CXCR3 expression partially decreased after cryopreservation, so most assays used freshly isolated PBMCs.

CDR1 and CDR2, per the germline V gene (reference sequence), are DFQATT and SNEGSKA. Counted from cysteine to phenylalanine, this CDR3 has 13 amino acids. The nucleotide record is missing. Sequencing was carried out with a NextSeq 550. The Human TCR Profiling Kit (MiLaboratory) was used to prepare UMI-labeled 5' RACE TRB cDNA libraries. cDNA synthesis used the entire amount of extracted RNA, and PCR amplification then used the entire amount of cDNA produced. Libraries were prepared in parallel with an identical number of PCR cycles. Per the authors' processing: With a requirement of at least two reads per UMI, MIGEC and MiXCR extracted about 50,000 +/- 10,000 unique UMI-labeled TRB cDNA molecules per library. On average, roughly 40,000 +/- 10,000 functional in-frame TRB CDR3 nucleotide clonotypes lacking stop codons were found per library. Diversity metrics, including normalized Shannon-Wiener and Chao1, were computed in VDJtools after downsampling to 5000 UMI-labeled TRB molecules per sample. VDJtools was used to calculate clonotype-size-weighted physicochemical properties of the central five CDR3 residues, namely interaction energy, strength, volume and Kidera factor 4. One entry per CDR3 protein sequence results from the TCRdb reprocessing of the reads, with DNA left out. Here the V and J calls rest on TCRdb's processing, not on the authors' analysis. This sample's table has entries for about 150,000 distinct CDR3 sequences. Together, the top ten hold nearly 0.5% of the sample.

Comment on this clonotype: Its cognate antigen has yet to be identified.

For every CD8+ T cell subset, under 350,000 cells were flow-sorted straight into RLT lysis buffer, and each subset was sorted in triplicate. To exclude memory contaminants, naive CD8+ T cells were stringently defined as CD45RO-CCR7+CD27+CD95-. Peripheral blood mononuclear cells were isolated from buffy coats using standard density gradient centrifugation. A FACSAria III was used to flow-sort naive CXCR3-negative and CXCR3-positive CD8+ T cells. Total RNA was extracted from sorted cells with an RNeasy Mini Kit. The sequence was obtained from a human donor in good health. Some clones in this sample may be carry-over from other donors' samples. Rearrangement joined TRBV20-1 to TRBJ2-7. Sequenced input: naive CXCR3+ CD8+ T cells from blood. The cell subset or site label on this specimen signifies: CD45RO-CCR7+CD27+CD95- naive CD8+ T cells expressing CXCR3 (TNR3+). The CDR3 here reads CSARDTSPIEQYF.